The clone carrying this TCR beta chain was seen a single time. The target antigen is unknown. Germline lookup yields CDR1 SNHLY and CDR2 FYNNEI. Germline trimming cut 8 bases from V and 4 bases from J; bases unmatched to any gene: 7. The CDR3 consists of 14 residues. The data were taken from a study of OX40 agonist ivuxolimab in advanced cancers. Clones were read by immunoSEQ multiplex PCR, and TCRdb kept only the in-frame ones, dropping some. The sample includes about 78,000 clones, roughly 93% of them seen just once. If patients had autoimmune disease history or systemic immunosuppression, they were excluded. Study-wide findings and caveats: The 0.1-3.0 mg/kg partial responders had among the lowest clonal expansion.

This receptor was taken from an adult with an advanced solid tumor such as melanoma, head and neck, liver or kidney cancer. Material: CD4+ or CD8+ T cells sorted from blood, obtained in a trial of the OX40 agonist ivuxolimab. The chain links TRBV2 to TRBJ2-1; 8 bases align to TRBD2. The CDR3 DNA sequence: TGTGCCAGCGCCCGGGAGGGGTCATACAATGAGCAGTTCTTC. This gives the protein CASAREGSYNEQFF.